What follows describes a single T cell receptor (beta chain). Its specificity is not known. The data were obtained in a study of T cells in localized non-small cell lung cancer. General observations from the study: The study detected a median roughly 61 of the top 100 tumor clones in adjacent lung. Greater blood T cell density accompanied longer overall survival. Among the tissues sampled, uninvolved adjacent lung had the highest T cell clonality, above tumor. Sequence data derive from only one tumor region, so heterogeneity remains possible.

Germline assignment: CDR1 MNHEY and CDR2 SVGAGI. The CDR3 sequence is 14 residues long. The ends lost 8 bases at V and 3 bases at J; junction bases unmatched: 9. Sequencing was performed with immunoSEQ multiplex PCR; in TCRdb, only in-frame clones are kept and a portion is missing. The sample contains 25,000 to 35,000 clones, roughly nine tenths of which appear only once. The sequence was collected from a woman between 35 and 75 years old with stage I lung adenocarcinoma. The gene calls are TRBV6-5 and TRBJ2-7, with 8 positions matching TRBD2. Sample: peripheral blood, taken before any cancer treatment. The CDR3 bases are TGTGCCAGCGGGACTAGGGGTTCTATCTACGAGCAGTACTTC. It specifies CASGTRGSIYEQYF.